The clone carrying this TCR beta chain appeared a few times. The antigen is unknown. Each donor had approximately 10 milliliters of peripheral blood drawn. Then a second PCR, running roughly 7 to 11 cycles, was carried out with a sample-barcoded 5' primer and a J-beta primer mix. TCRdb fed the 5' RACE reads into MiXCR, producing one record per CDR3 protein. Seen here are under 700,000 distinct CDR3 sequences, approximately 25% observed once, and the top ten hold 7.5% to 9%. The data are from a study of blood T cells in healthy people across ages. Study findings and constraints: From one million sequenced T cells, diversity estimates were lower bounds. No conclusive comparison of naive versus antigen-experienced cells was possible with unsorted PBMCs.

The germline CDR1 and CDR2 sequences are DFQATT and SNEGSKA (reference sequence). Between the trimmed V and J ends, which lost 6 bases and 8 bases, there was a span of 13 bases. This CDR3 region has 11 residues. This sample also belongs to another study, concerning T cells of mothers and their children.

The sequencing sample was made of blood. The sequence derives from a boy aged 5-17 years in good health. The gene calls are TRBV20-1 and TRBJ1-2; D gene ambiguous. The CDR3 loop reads CSARGSRGYTF. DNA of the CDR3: TGCAGTGCCCGAGGGTCAAGAGGCTACACCTTC.